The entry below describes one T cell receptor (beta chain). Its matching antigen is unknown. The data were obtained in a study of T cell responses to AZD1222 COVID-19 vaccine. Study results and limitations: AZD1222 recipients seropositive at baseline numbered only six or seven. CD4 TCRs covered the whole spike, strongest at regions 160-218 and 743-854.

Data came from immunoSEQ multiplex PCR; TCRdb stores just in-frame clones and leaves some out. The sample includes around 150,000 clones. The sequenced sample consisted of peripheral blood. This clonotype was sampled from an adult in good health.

The CDR3 nucleotides read TGTGCCAGCAGCCATCCCTCAGTTTTGGGGGATCCTAATGAAAAACTGTTTTTT. It specifies CASSHPSVLGDPNEKLFF. The chain recombines TRBV5-6 with TRBJ1-4; a weak D match, TRBD1 (5 bases). Trimming pared 4 bases from V and 3 bases from J, leaving 22 bases between. The CDR3 length is 18 residues. CDR1 is SGHDT, CDR2 YYEEEE, per germline.